The 13 T cell receptor beta chains below come from one sample, sequenced in a study of blood T cell repertoires in COVID-19. Repertoires were generated with immunoSEQ multiplex PCR, while TCRdb's copy carries only in-frame clones and drops some. The sample shows roughly 170,000 clones, about 84% of them seen only once. The sequenced sample consisted of PBMCs or T cells enriched from blood (not recorded which). The receptors derive from a man between 50 and 59 years old who had recovered from COVID-19.

The chain joins TRBV19 to TRBJ1-2, with D perhaps TRBD1 (6 bases). CDR1 is LNHDA and CDR2 is SQIVND in the germline V gene (reference sequence). Trimming shortened V by 1 base and J by 8 bases, and 11 bases separated the two germline ends. The CDR3 sequence is 13 residues long. DNA of the CDR3: TGTGCCAGTAGTATAGCACAGGGCAGGGGCTACACCTTC. Its translation: CASSIAQGRGYTF.

The chain joins TRBV7-2 to TRBJ2-3; D is undetermined. Germline lookup yields CDR1 SGHTA and CDR2 FQGNSA. V lost 2 bases to trimming and J lost 2 bases, with 11 bases between them. The CDR3 consists of 15 residues. DNA of the CDR3: TGTGCCAGCAGCTTAATCGGCGGCCCCACAGATACGCAGTATTTT. Translation gives CASSLIGGPTDTQYF.

This rearrangement joins TRBV3-1 (or the pseudogene TRBV3-2) to TRBJ2-3; tentative D call: TRBD2 (5 bases). From germline, CDR1 is LGHDT and CDR2 YNNKEL (reference sequence). The CDR3 totals 15 residues. V gave up 2 bases and J gave up 5 bases, with 14 bases separating them. The CDR3 reads CASSQRRSVKDTQYF. For the CDR3, the DNA is TGTGCCAGCAGCCAAAGGAGGAGTGTAAAAGATACGCAGTATTTT.

V is TRBV10-3 and J is TRBJ1-4; D is ambiguous. In germline, CDR1 is ENHRY, CDR2 SYGVKD. V dropped 10 bases and J dropped 4 bases, with 13 bases sitting between them. CDR3 length equals 13 residues. The CDR3 DNA is TGTGCCACCTGGTTTGGCGGTAATGAAAAACTGTTTTTT. Its protein product is CATWFGGNEKLFF.

V usage is TRBV5-1 and J usage is TRBJ2-3, with TRBD2 matching over 12 bases. The trim removed 6 bases at V and 7 bases at J, leaving 6 bases unmatched. The CDR3 contains 14 residues. CDR1 SGHRS and CDR2 YFSETQ come from the germline V gene. In nucleotides, the CDR3 is TGCGCCAGCACGACTAGCGGGGGCTCCTATACGCAGTATTTT. It specifies CASTTSGGSYTQYF.

V and J are TRBV15 and TRBJ1-5; D is unresolved. The CDR3 consists of 14 residues. Germline V CDR1 and CDR2: LNHNV, YYDKDF (reference sequence). Trimming left V 5 bases short and J 0 bases short, with 8 bases between. The DNA for the CDR3 is TGTGCCACCAGCGCCAGATATAGCAATCAGCCCCAGCATTTT. The encoded protein is CATSARYSNQPQHF. Looking up the rest from reference TRBV15 and TRBJ1-5 gives the full variable domain: DAMVIQNPRYQVTQFGKPVTLSCSQTLNHNVMYWYQQKSSQAPKLLFHYYDKDFNNEADTPDNFQSRRPNTSFCFLDIRSPGLGDTAMYLCATSARYSNQPQHFGDGTRLSIL.

This clone was seen many times. The CDR3 reads CASSQERGGQETQYF. The CDR3 region has the DNA TGTGCCAGCAGCCAAGAGCGGGGGGGCCAAGAGACCCAGTACTTC. The chain couples TRBV4-2 to TRBJ2-5, with 9 bases identical to TRBD2. V lost 0 bases and J lost 1; bases outside the gene matches: 0. CDR1 and CDR2 (germline): LGHNA, YNFKEQ. The CDR3 extends over 15 amino acids.

The CDR3 spells CASSERTSGAYEQYF. CDR3 in DNA: TGCGCCAGCAGTGAGAGAACTAGCGGCGCCTACGAGCAGTACTTC. The rearrangement links TRBV10-2 to TRBJ2-7; 8 bases fit TRBD2. This CDR3 contains 15 residues. Germline CDR1 WSHSY, CDR2 SAAADI. The junction had 5 bases not matched to a gene; V was cut back by 2 bases and J by 2 bases.

The J gene is TRBJ1-1, the V gene TRBV20-1; no clear D gene. This CDR3 has 13 residues. Per the germline V gene, CDR1 is DFQATT and CDR2 is SNEGSKA (reference sequence). V shed 3 bases and J shed 1 base, with 9 bases lying between them. CDR3 residues: CSASAGRNTEAFF. In nucleotides, the CDR3 is TGCAGTGCTAGTGCCGGTAGGAACACTGAAGCTTTCTTT.

The V and J genes are TRBV29-1 and TRBJ1-5, with TRBD1 identical over 7 bases. The length of the CDR3 is 13 residues. CDR1 and CDR2 (germline): SQVTM, ANQGSEA. The V and J ends lost 7 bases and 0 bases, in that order; junction bases with no gene match: 3. CDR3 amino acids: CSARDSSNQPQHF. The DNA for the CDR3 is TGCAGCGCCCGGGACAGTAGCAATCAGCCCCAGCATTTT. Using reference TRBV29-1 and TRBJ1-5 for the parts outside the CDR3, the full variable domain is SAVISQKPSRDICQRGTSLTIQCQVDSQVTMMFWYRQQPGQSLTLIATANQGSEATYESGFVIDKFPISRPNLTFSTLTVSNMSPEDSSIYLCSARDSSNQPQHFGDGTRLSIL.

The sample holds a few counts of this clone. The chain combines TRBV7-2 with TRBJ1-5; TRBD1 is a possible D gene (6 bases). Germline V gene data show CDR1 as SGHTA and CDR2 as FQGNSA. V gave up 2 bases and J gave up 2 bases, with 10 bases separating them. The CDR3 totals 15 residues. CDR3 residues: CASSLYSGGNQPQHF. The CDR3 nucleotides are TGTGCCAGCAGCTTATACTCAGGGGGCAATCAGCCCCAGCATTTT.

V and J are TRBV2 and TRBJ2-7; possible D gene TRBD1, 6 bases. The CDR3 consists of 12 residues. Germline V gene lookup returns CDR1 SNHLY and CDR2 FYNNEI. Between the trimmed V and J ends, which lost 8 bases and 6 bases, there was a span of 14 bases. DNA for the CDR3: TGTGCCAGCTCCACTGGGACAAGCGAGCAGTACTTC. This encodes CASSTGTSEQYF.

The rearrangement links TRBV7-9 to TRBJ1-4; D is possibly TRBD1 (5 bases). Germline CDR1 reads SEHNR; CDR2 reads FQNEAQ (reference sequence). The CDR3 runs to 13 residues. With 3 bases removed from V and 12 bases from J, the gap between germline ends came to 14 bases. CDR3 sequence reads: CASSLDAIGELFF. The CDR3 DNA reads TGTGCCAGCAGCTTGGACGCGATAGGGGAACTGTTTTTT.